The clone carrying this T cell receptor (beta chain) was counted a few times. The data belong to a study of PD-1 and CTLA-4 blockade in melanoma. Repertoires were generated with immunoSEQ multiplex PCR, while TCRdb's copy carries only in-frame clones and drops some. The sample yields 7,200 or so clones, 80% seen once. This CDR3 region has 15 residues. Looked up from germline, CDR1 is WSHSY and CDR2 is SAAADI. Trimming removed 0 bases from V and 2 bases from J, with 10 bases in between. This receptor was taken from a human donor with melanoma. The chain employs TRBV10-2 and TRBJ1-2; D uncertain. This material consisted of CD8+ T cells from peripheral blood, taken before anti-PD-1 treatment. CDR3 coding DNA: TGCGCCAGCAGTGAGTCCCGGACGGGGAACTATGGCTACACCTTC. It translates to CASSESRTGNYGYTF.